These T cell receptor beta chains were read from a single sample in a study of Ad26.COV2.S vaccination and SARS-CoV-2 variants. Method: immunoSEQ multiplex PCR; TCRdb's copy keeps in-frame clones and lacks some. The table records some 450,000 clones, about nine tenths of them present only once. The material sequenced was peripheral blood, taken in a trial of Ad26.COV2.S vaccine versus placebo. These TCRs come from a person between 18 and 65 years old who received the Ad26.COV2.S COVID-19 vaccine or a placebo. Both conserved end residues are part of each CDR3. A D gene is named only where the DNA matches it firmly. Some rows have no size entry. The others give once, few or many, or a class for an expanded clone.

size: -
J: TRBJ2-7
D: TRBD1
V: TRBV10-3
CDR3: CAISEFGDRGNNEQYF
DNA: TGTGCCATCAGTGAGTTCGGGGACAGGGGCAACAACGAGCAGTACTTC

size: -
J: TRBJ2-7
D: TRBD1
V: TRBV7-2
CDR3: CASSLSSTGPTGQYF
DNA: TGTGCCAGCAGCTTATCCTCGACAGGGCCTACCGGGCAGTACTTC

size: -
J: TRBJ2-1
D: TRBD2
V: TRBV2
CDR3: CAASPGSGTRNEQFF
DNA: TGTGCCGCCTCTCCGGGTAGCGGGACTCGTAATGAGCAGTTCTTC

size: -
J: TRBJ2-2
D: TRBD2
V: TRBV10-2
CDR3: CASRVEPGGPTGELFF
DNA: TGCGCCAGCAGGGTGGAGCCGGGAGGGCCGACCGGGGAGCTGTTTTTT

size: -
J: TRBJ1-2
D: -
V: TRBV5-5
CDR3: CASSLPIDDGYTF
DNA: TGTGCCAGCAGCTTGCCGATTGATGATGGCTACACCTTC

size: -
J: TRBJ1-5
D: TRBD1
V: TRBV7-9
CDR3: CASSPGQNNQPQHF
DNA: TGTGCCAGCAGCCCGGGACAGAACAATCAGCCCCAGCATTTT

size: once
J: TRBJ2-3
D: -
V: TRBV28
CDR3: CASSLAGTGRTDTQYF
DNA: TGTGCCAGCAGTTTAGCCGGAACAGGGAGGACAGATACGCAGTATTTT

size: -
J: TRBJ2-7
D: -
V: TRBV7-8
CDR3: CASSATGPLYF
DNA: TGTGCCAGCAGCGCGACAGGACCTCTGTACTTC

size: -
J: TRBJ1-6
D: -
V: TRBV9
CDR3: CASSPGLLNSPLHF
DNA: TGTGCCAGCAGCCCCGGACTCCTTAATTCACCCCTCCACTTT

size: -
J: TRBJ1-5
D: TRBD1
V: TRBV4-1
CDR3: CASSHPGGSQPQHF
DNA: TGCGCCAGCAGCCACCCAGGGGGATCGCAGCCCCAGCATTTT

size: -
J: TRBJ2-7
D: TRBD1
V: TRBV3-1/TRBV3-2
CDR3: CASSSGTGPFEQYF
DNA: TGTGCCAGCAGCTCCGGGACAGGTCCTTTCGAGCAGTACTTC

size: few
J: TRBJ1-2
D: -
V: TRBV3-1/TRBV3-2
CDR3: CASSQARGYTF
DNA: TGTGCCAGCAGCCAGGCCCGGGGCTACACCTTC

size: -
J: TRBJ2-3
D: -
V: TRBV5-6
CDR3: CASSLDGEVYRTDTQYF
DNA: TGTGCCAGCAGCTTGGACGGCGAAGTCTACCGCACAGATACGCAGTATTTT

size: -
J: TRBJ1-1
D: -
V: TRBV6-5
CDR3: CASKRNTEAFF
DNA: TGTGCCAGCAAAAGGAACACTGAAGCTTTCTTT

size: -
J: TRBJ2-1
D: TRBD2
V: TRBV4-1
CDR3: CASSQVLRGRYNEQFF
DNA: TGCGCCAGCAGCCAGGTCTTGCGCGGGAGGTACAATGAGCAGTTCTTC

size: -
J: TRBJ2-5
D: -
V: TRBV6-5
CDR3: CASSRLETQYF
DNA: TGTGCCAGCAGCCGATTGGAGACCCAGTACTTC

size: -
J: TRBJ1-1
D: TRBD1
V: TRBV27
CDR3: CASSLSGTANTEAFF
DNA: TGTGCCAGCAGTTTATCTGGGACAGCTAACACTGAAGCTTTCTTT

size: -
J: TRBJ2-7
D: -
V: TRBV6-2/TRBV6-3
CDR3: CASSYSGTADYEQYF
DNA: TGTGCCAGCAGTTACTCAGGGACAGCGGACTACGAGCAGTACTTT

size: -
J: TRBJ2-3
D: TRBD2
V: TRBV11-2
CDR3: CASSLEGLAYTDTQYF
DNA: TGTGCCAGCAGCTTAGAGGGACTAGCGTACACAGATACGCAGTATTTT

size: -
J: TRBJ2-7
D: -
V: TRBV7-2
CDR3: CASSPSFLSSYEQYF
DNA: TGTGCCAGCAGCCCCTCCTTCCTTAGCTCCTACGAGCAGTACTTC

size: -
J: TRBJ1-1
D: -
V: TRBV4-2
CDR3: CASIQGTTEAFF
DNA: TGTGCCAGCATCCAGGGGACCACTGAAGCTTTCTTT

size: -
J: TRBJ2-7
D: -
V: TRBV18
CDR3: CASTESGSNYEQYF
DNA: TGTGCCAGCACCGAAAGTGGGTCAAACTACGAGCAGTACTTC

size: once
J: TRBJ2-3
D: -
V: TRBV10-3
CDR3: CAITTGDTDTQYF
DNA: TGTGCCATCACTACGGGTGACACAGATACGCAGTATTTT

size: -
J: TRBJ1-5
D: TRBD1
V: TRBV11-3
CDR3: CASSLLDREFNQPQHF
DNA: TGTGCCAGCAGCTTACTGGACAGGGAATTCAATCAGCCCCAGCATTTT

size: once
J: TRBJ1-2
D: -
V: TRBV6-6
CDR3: CASSYSRGYGYTF
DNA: TGTGCCAGCAGTTACTCGCGGGGCTATGGCTACACCTTC

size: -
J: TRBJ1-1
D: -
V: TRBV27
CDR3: CASSVGAVTEAFF
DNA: TGTGCCAGCAGTGTGGGGGCAGTCACTGAAGCTTTCTTT

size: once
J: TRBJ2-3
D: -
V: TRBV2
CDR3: CASSEGTDTQYF
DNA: TGTGCCAGCAGTGAGGGCACAGATACGCAGTATTTT

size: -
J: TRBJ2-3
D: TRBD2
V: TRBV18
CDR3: CASSSRTSGSADTQYF
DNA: TGTGCCAGCTCATCAAGGACTAGCGGGAGTGCAGATACGCAGTATTTT

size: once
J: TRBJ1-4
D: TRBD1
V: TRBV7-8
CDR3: CASSTGVGVTTNEKLFF
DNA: TGTGCCAGCTCGACAGGGGTGGGGGTTACGACTAATGAAAAACTGTTTTTT

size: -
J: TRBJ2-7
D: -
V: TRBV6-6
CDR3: CASSFHPGGGYEQYF
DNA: TGTGCCAGCAGTTTCCACCCAGGGGGGGGCTACGAGCAGTACTTC

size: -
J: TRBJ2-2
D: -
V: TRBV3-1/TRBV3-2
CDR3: CASSQEASANKGRELFF
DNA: TGTGCCAGCAGCCAAGAGGCATCCGCTAATAAAGGCCGGGAGCTGTTTTTT

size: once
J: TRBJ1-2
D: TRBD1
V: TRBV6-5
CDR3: CASSQGGSAYGYTF
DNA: TGTGCCAGCAGCCAAGGGGGCTCGGCCTATGGCTACACCTTC

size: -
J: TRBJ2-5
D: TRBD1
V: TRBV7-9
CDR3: CASSLGTGQETQYF
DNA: TGTGCCAGCAGCTTGGGGACAGGGCAAGAGACCCAGTACTTC

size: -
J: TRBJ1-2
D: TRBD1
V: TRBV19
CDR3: CASSRGDRGIRHYGYTF
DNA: TGTGCCAGTAGTAGGGGGGACAGGGGCATACGGCACTATGGCTACACCTTC

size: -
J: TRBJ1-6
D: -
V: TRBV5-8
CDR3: CASSLTPQSSYNSPLHF
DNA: TGTGCCAGCAGCTTGACCCCCCAAAGCTCCTATAATTCACCCCTCCACTTT

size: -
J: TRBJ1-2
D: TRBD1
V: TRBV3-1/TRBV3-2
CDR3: CASSPKAFRGWNYGYTF
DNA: TGTGCCAGCAGCCCAAAGGCCTTCAGGGGGTGGAATTATGGCTACACCTTC

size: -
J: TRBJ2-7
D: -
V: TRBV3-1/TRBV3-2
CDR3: CASSLDSFPYEQYF
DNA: TGTGCCAGCAGCCTGGACTCCTTTCCCTACGAGCAGTACTTC

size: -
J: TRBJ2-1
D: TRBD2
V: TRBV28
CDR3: CASSSAGVFYNEQFF
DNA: TGTGCCAGCAGTTCAGCGGGAGTTTTCTACAATGAGCAGTTCTTC

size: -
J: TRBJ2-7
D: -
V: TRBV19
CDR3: CASSSASYEQYF
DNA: TGTGCCAGTAGTAGCGCCTCCTACGAGCAGTACTTC